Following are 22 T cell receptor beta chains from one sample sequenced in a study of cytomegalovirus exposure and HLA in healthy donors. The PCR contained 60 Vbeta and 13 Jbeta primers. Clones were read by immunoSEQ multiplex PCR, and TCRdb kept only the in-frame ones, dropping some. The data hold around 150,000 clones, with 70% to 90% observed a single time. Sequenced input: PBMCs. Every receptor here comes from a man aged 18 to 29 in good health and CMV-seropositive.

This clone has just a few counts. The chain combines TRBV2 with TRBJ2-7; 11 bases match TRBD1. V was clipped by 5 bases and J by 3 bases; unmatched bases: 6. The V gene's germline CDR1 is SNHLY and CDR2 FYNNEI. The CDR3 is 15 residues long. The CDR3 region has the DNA TGTGCCAGCAGTATTGGACAGGGGGCGAACTACGAGCAGTACTTC. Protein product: CASSIGQGANYEQYF.

CDR3 loop: CSVLGEGVETQYF. The CDR3, as DNA: TGCAGCGTTTTGGGCGAGGGGGTCGAGACCCAGTACTTC. V usage is TRBV29-1 and J usage is TRBJ2-5, with D maybe TRBD1 (6 bases). The CDR3 is 13 residues long. CDR1 is SQVTM, CDR2 ANQGSEA, per germline. Trimming shortened V by 5 bases and J by 5 bases, and 15 bases separated the two germline ends.

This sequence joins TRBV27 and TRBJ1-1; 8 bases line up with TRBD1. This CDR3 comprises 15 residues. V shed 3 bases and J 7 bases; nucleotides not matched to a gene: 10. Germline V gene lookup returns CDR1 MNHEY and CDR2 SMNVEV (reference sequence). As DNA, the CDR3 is TGTGCCAGCAGTTTTCGGGACAGGCCAGGAAATGAAGCTTTCTTT. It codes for CASSFRDRPGNEAFF.

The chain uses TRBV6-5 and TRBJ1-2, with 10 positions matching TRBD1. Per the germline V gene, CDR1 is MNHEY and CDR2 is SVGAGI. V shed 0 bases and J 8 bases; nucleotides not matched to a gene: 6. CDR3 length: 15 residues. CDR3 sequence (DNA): TGTGCCAGCAGTTACTCAGACAGGGGGCACTCCGGCTACACCTTC. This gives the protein CASSYSDRGHSGYTF.

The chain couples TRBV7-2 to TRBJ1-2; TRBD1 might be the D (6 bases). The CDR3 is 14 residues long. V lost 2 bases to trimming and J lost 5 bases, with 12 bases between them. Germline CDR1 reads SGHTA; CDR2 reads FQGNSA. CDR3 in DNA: TGTGCCAGCAGCTTATCAGGGGAATTTTATGGCTACACCTTC. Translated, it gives CASSLSGEFYGYTF.

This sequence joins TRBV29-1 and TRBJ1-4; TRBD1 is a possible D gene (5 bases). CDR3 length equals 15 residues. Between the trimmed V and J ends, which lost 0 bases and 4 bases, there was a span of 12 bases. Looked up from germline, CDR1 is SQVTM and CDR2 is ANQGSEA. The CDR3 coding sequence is TGCAGCGTTGAAGATCCGGAGGGGATTAATGAAAAACTGTTTTTT. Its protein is CSVEDPEGINEKLFF.

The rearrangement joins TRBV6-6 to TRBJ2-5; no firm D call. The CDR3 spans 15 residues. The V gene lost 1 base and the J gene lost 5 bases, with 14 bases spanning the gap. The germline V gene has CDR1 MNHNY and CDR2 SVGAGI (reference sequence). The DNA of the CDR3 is TGTGCCAGCAGTTACTTGGGCCCGGCCAGCGAGACCCAGTACTTC. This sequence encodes CASSYLGPASETQYF.

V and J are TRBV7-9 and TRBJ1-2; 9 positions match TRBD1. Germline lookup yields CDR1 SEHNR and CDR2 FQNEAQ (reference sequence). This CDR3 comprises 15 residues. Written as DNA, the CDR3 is TGTTCCTGCACCGGGACAGGGCTAGCTAACTATGGCTACACCTTC. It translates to CSCTGTGLANYGYTF.

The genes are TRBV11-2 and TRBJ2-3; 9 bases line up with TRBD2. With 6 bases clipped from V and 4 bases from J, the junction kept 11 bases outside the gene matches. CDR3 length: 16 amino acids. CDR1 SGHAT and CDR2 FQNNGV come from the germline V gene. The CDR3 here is CASSSRAGGPPDTQYF. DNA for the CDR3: TGTGCCAGCAGTTCAAGGGCGGGGGGGCCGCCAGATACGCAGTATTTT.

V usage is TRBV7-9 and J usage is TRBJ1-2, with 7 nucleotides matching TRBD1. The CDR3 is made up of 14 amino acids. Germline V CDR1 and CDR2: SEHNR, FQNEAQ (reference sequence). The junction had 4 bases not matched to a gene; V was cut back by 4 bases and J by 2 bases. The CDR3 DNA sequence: TGTGCCAGCAGCTCCTTACAGGGGAACTATGGCTACACCTTC. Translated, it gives CASSSLQGNYGYTF.

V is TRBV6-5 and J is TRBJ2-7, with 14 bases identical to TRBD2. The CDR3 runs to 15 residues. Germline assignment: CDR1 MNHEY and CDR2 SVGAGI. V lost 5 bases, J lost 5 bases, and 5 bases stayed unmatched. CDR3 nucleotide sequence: TGTGCCAGCAGTATGGGACTAGCGGGGGTAGACGAGCAGTACTTC. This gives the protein CASSMGLAGVDEQYF.

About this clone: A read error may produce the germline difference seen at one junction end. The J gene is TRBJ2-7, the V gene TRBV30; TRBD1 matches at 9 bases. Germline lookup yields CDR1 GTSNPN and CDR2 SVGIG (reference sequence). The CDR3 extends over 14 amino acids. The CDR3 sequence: CAWDLGQGSSEQYF. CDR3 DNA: TGTGCCTGGGACCTGGGACAGGGCTCCTCCGAGCAGTACTTC. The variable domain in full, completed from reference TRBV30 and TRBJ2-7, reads SQTIHQWPATLVQPVGSPLSLECTVEGTSNPNLYWYRQAAGRGLQLLFYSVGIGQISSEVPQNLSASRPQDRQFILSSKKLLLSDSGFYLCAWDLGQGSSEQYFGPGTRLTVT.

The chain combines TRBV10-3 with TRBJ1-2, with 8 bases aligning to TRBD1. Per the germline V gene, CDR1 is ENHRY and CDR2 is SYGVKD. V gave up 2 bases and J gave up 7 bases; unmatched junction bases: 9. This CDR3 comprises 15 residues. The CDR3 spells CAISERTGSFSGYTF. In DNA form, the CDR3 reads TGTGCCATCAGTGAGAGGACAGGGTCCTTTTCTGGCTACACCTTC.

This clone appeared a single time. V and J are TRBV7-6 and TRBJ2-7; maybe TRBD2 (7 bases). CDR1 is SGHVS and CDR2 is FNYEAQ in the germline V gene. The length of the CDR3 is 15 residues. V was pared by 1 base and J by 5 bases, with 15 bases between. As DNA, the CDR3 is TGTGCCAGCAGCTTAGAAGGGGGGGACTTTGACGAGCAGTACTTC. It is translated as CASSLEGGDFDEQYF.

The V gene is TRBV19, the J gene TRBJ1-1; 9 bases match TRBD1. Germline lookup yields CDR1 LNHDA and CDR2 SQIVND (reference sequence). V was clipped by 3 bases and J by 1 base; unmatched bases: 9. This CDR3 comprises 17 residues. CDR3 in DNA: TGTGCCAGTAGTATGGGATACAGGGGGCCGGGGAACACTGAAGCTTTCTTT. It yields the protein CASSMGYRGPGNTEAFF.

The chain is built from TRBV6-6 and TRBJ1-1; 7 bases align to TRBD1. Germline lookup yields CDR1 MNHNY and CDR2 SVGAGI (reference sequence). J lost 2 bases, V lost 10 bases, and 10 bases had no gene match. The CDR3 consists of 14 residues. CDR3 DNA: TGTGCCACATACGGACAGGAGATTAACACTGAAGCTTTCTTT. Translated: CATYGQEINTEAFF.

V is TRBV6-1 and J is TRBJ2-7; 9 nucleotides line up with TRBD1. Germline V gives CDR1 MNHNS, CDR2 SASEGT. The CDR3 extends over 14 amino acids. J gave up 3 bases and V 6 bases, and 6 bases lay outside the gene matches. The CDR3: CASSTPDRGYEQYF. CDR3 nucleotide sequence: TGTGCCAGCAGCACCCCGGACAGGGGCTACGAGCAGTACTTC.

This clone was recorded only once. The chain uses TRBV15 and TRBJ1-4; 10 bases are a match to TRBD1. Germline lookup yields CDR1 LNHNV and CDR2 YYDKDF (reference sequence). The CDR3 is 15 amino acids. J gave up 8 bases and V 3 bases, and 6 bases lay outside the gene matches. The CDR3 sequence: CATSRGPDRGEKLFF. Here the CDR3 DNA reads TGTGCCACCAGCAGGGGACCGGACAGGGGGGAAAAACTGTTTTTT.

CDR3 DNA: TGTGCCAGCAGCGCAACCGGGACAGGGTGGAACACTGAAGCTTTCTTT. Residues: CASSATGTGWNTEAFF. The V gene is TRBV9, the J gene TRBJ1-1; 9 nucleotides align to TRBD1. Germline CDR1 is SGDLS and CDR2 is YYNGEE. The V and J ends lost 3 bases and 1 base, in that order; junction bases with no gene match: 7. The CDR3 is 16 residues long.

The CDR3 here is CASSLSRGEQYF. In DNA, the CDR3 is TGTGCCAGCAGTTTATCCAGGGGCGAGCAGTACTTC. The V gene is TRBV27, the J gene TRBJ2-7; perhaps TRBD1 as D (6 bases). CDR1 MNHEY and CDR2 SMNVEV come from the germline V gene (reference sequence). Trimming shortened V by 0 bases and J by 6 bases, and 6 bases separated the two germline ends. This CDR3 contains 12 residues.

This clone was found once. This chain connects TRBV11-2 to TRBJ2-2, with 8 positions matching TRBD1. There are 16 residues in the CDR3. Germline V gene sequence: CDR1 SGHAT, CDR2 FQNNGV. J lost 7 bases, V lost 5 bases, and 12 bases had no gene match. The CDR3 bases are TGTGCCAGCAGCCAAATTGGACAGGGACCCAACGGGGAGCTGTTTTTT. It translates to CASSQIGQGPNGELFF.

CDR3 residues: CASSPRVGAGVETQYF. CDR3 nucleotide sequence: TGTGCCAGCAGCCCCCGGGTTGGAGCGGGGGTAGAGACCCAGTACTTC. This chain links TRBV7-3 with TRBJ2-5, with 8 bases matching TRBD2. The germline gives CDR1 SGHTA, CDR2 FQGTGA. V shed 5 bases and J 4 bases; nucleotides not matched to a gene: 12. The length of the CDR3 is 16 residues.